The rows below give T cell receptor beta chains drawn from one sample of a study of graft-versus-host responses after intestinal transplantation. The repertoire was sequenced with immunoSEQ multiplex PCR; TCRdb's copy has only in-frame clones and lacks some. The sample contains approximately 33,000 clones, around 83% of which appear only once. These receptors are not linked to any known antigen. This specimen consisted of unstimulated CD8+ T cells sorted from spleen or lymph node cells, obtained before intestinal transplant. The receptors shown here come from a human donor who received an intestinal transplant. Each CDR3 is given without its conserved first and last residue. The order of the fields is V gene, J gene, CDR3 protein.

v_call: TRBV28
j_call: TRBJ1-2
cdr3_aa: ASKTGGSYGYT

v_call: TRBV4-1
j_call: TRBJ2-5
cdr3_aa: ASSQGFGGYQETQY

v_call: TRBV29-1
j_call: TRBJ2-1
cdr3_aa: SGSRGDYNEQF

v_call: TRBV4-2
j_call: TRBJ1-4
cdr3_aa: ASSQVTDSFNEKLF

v_call: TRBV9
j_call: TRBJ1-3
cdr3_aa: ASSIPNRAGNTIY

v_call: TRBV29-1
j_call: TRBJ2-7
cdr3_aa: SVGTGVDEQY

v_call: TRBV27
j_call: TRBJ2-3
cdr3_aa: ASSSRASYTDTQY

v_call: TRBV10-1
j_call: TRBJ2-5
cdr3_aa: ASSEGIPGLETQY

v_call: TRBV5-1
j_call: TRBJ2-1
cdr3_aa: ASSPRTSGELYNEQF

v_call: TRBV6-1
j_call: TRBJ2-1
cdr3_aa: ASSVGNPYNEQF

v_call: TRBV6-1
j_call: TRBJ1-2
cdr3_aa: ASSVIQGNYGYT

v_call: TRBV28
j_call: TRBJ1-2
cdr3_aa: ASSRGYGYT

v_call: TRBV4-1
j_call: TRBJ2-5
cdr3_aa: ASSPGLATPQETQY